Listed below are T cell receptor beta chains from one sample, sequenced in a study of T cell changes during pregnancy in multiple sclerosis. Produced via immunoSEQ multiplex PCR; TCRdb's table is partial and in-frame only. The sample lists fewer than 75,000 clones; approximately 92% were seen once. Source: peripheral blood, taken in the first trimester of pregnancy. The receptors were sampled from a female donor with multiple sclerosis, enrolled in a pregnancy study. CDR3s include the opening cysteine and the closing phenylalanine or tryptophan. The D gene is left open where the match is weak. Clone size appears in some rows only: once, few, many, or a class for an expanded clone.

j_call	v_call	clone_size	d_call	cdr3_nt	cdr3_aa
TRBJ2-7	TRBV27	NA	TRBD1	TGTGCCAGCAGCCGGGGACAGGCTAACTCCTACGAGCAGTACTTC	CASSRGQANSYEQYF
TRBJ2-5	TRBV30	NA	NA	TGTGCCTGGAGTGTATTGGGGGTGACAGGACAAGAGACCCAGTACTTC	CAWSVLGVTGQETQYF
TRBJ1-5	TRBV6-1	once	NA	TGTGCCAGTTGGAATCGGGGCAATCAGCCCCAGCATTTT	CASWNRGNQPQHF
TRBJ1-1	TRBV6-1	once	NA	TGTGCCAGCAGTGACTACAGGTTGGATGCTTTCTTT	CASSDYRLDAFF
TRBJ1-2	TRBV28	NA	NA	TGTGCCAGCAGTTCCCCGTGGGCCAGCCTTGCCGTCTCTGACTATGGCTACACCTTC	CASSSPWASLAVSDYGYTF
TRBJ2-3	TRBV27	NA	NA	TGTGCCAGCAGTTTATTGAGGGGAGGGGGTACAGATACGCAGTATTTT	CASSLLRGGGTDTQYF
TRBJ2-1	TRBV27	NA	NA	TGTGCCAGCAGTTCAGAGAGGGGGGGGTCCTACAATGAGCAGTTCTTC	CASSSERGGSYNEQFF
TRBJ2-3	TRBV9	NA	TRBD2	TGTGCCAGCAGCGTAGTTGTCGGGGGGGCTGATACGCAGTATTTT	CASSVVVGGADTQYF
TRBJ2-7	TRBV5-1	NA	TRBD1	TGCGCCAGCAGCATAACGACAGGGCCTACCTACGAGCAGTACTTC	CASSITTGPTYEQYF
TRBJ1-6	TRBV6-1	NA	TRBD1	TGTGCCAGCAGTGAAGATCATGACAGGGGAACCTCACCCCTCCACTTT	CASSEDHDRGTSPLHF
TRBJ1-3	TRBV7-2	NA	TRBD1	TGTGCCAGCAGCTTACGACAGGGGGCTGGAAACACCATATATTTT	CASSLRQGAGNTIYF
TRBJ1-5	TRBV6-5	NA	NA	TGTGCCAGCAGCTTCGCCAGCGGGCAGCCCCAGCATTTT	CASSFASGQPQHF
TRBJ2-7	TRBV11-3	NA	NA	TGTGCCAGCACCTCGCGGGAGCAGTACTTC	CASTSREQYF
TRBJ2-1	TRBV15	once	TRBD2	TGTGCCACCAGCACCGGACTAGCGGGAGGTCGTAGTGAGCAGTTCTTC	CATSTGLAGGRSEQFF
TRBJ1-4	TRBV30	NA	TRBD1	TGTGCCTGGAGGGACAGGGGACAAACTAATGAAAAACTGTTTTTT	CAWRDRGQTNEKLFF
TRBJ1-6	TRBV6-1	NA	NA	TGTGCCAGCACTCAGGGCTCCTATAATTCACCCCTCCACTTT	CASTQGSYNSPLHF
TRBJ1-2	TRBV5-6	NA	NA	TGTGCCAGCAGCTTGGCCGGCGGGGGCATTAACTATGGCTACACCTTC	CASSLAGGGINYGYTF
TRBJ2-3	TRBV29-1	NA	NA	TGCAGCGTTGAGTTCACAGGCACAGATACGCAGTATTTT	CSVEFTGTDTQYF
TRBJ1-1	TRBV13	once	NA	TGTGCCAGCAGCTTCTGGAAGGGCGGACTTGAAGCTTTCTTT	CASSFWKGGLEAFF
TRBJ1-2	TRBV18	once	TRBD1	TGTGCCAGCCCCAGGACGACAGGGAATGGCTACACCTTC	CASPRTTGNGYTF
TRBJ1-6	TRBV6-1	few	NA	TGTGCCAGCAGTCAAGCGCAGGGAAGGTCCTATAATTCACCCCTCCACTTT	CASSQAQGRSYNSPLHF
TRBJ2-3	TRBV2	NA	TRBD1	TGTGCCAGCAGGGATTACAAAACCGGGACAGGGCAGACAGATACGCAGTATTTT	CASRDYKTGTGQTDTQYF
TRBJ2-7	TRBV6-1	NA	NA	TGTGCCAGCAGGAGAGCCATCTACGAGCAGTACTTC	CASRRAIYEQYF
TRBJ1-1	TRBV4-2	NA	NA	TGTGCCAGCAGCCAAGAATCAGGGCCATGGAACACTGAAGCTTTCTTT	CASSQESGPWNTEAFF
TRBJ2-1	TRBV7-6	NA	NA	TGTGCCAGCAGCATCGCGGGGGCCTCCTACAATGAGCAGTTCTTC	CASSIAGASYNEQFF
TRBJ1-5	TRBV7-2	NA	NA	TGTGCCAGCAGCTCCTTACCGGACACCCGGGGGGGTTCTAATCAGCCCCAGCATTTT	CASSSLPDTRGGSNQPQHF
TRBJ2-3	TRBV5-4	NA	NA	TGTGCCAGCAGCTTGTCGAGTGGGGGCCCAGATACGCAGTATTTT	CASSLSSGGPDTQYF
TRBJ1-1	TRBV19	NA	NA	TGTGCCAGCTTCAACACTGAAGCTTTCTTT	CASFNTEAFF
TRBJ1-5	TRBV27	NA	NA	TGTGCCAGCAGGCGACAGAATAGCAATCAGCCCCAGCATTTT	CASRRQNSNQPQHF
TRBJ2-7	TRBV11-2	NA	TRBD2	TGTGCCAGCAGCCCTACCAAAGGCCCCGGGAGGCGGTACTTC	CASSPTKGPGRRYF
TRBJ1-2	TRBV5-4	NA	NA	TGTGCCAGCAGCCCCTCCCGGGGGAACGAAACCTTC	CASSPSRGNETF
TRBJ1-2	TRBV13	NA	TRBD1	TGTGCCAGCAGCTTAGGGGGGGGACAGGGCCTCGGAGGCTACACCTTC	CASSLGGGQGLGGYTF
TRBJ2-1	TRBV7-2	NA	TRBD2	TGTGCCAGCAGCCAGACGACGTCAAGCGGGGGTTTTTACAATGAGCAGTTCTTC	CASSQTTSSGGFYNEQFF
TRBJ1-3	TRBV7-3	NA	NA	TGTGCCAGCAGCCCGGGGGTTGGAAACACCATATATTTT	CASSPGVGNTIYF
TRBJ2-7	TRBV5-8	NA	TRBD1	TGTGCCAGCAGCCCGGGACAGGGGAACTACGAGCAGTACTTC	CASSPGQGNYEQYF
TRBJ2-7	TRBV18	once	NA	TGTGCCAGCTCGCTGGAGGGACGGGCCTACGAGCAGTACTTC	CASSLEGRAYEQYF
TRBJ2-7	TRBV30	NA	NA	TGTGCCTGGAGTGTTGTAGGGGCCTACGAGCAGTACTTC	CAWSVVGAYEQYF